The rows below give T cell receptor beta chains drawn from one sample of a study of blood T cell repertoires in COVID-19. Profiled with immunoSEQ multiplex PCR; TCRdb holds only in-frame clones, not every one. This sample has about 250,000 clones, with approximately 85% found just once. Source material: peripheral blood. The source is a middle-aged man with acute or convalescent COVID-19. CDR3s include the opening cysteine and the closing phenylalanine or tryptophan. The D gene is left open where the match is weak. Part of the rows lack a size; the others show once, few, many or a class for expanded clones.

V gene	clone size	J gene	D gene	CDR3 DNA	CDR3 protein
TRBV19	once	TRBJ2-3	TRBD2	TGTGCCAGTAGTGGTGGGACTAGCTGGACCGATACGCAGTATTTT	CASSGGTSWTDTQYF
TRBV27	once	TRBJ2-2	TRBD1	TGTGCCAGCAGTATCGACAGGGCGAACACCGGGGAGCTGTTTTTT	CASSIDRANTGELFF
TRBV12-3/TRBV12-4	-	TRBJ2-7	TRBD1	TGTGCCAGCAGCGTACAGGGGTACGAGCAGTACTTC	CASSVQGYEQYF
TRBV6-5	few	TRBJ2-7	TRBD1	TGTGCCACCTTGTCGACAGGGCCTCGGGTCTACGAGCAGTACTTC	CATLSTGPRVYEQYF
TRBV30	-	TRBJ1-5	-	TGTGCCTGGAGTGTACTACCGAGTAGCAATCAGCCCCAGCATTTT	CAWSVLPSSNQPQHF
TRBV27	-	TRBJ2-7	-	TGTGCCAGCAGTTTATCCCCGTTCAGGGTATACGAGCAGTACTTC	CASSLSPFRVYEQYF
TRBV19	-	TRBJ2-7	-	TGTGCCAGTAGTATAGGTCAGCCGTGGAGCGAGCAGTACTTC	CASSIGQPWSEQYF
TRBV5-1	-	TRBJ2-2	-	TGCGCCAGCAGTCTACCCCCGGGGGGCCCCGGGGAGCTGTTTTTT	CASSLPPGGPGELFF
TRBV18	-	TRBJ1-2	TRBD1	TGTGCCAGCTCACTACCGGGACAGGGGTATCGTGGCTACACCTTC	CASSLPGQGYRGYTF
TRBV19	-	TRBJ2-5	TRBD2	TGTGCCAGTAGCCGACCCACTAGCGGGGGGGAGACCCAGTACTTC	CASSRPTSGGETQYF
TRBV18	-	TRBJ2-1	-	TGTGCCAGCTCGGGGCAGTGGAGCTCCTACAATGAGCAGTTCTTC	CASSGQWSSYNEQFF
TRBV7-9	-	TRBJ2-2	TRBD1	TGTGCCAGCAGCCTAGCTTGGGACAGGGCACTCGCGAACACCGGGGAGCTGTTTTTT	CASSLAWDRALANTGELFF
TRBV21-1	-	TRBJ2-7	-	TGTGCCAGCGAACTAGGGGACAGCTCCTACGAGCAGTACTTC	CASELGDSSYEQYF
TRBV3-1/TRBV3-2	-	TRBJ1-4	-	TGTGCCAGCAGCCAAGAACGGATGGGGGGAAATGAAAAACTGTTTTTT	CASSQERMGGNEKLFF
TRBV10-2	-	TRBJ2-1	TRBD1	TGCGCCAGCAGTGAGAGCGGACAGGGGACTGAGCAGTTCTTC	CASSESGQGTEQFF
TRBV19	-	TRBJ1-3	-	TGTGCCAGTAGGGGGGGACGCTCTGGAAACACCATATATTTT	CASRGGRSGNTIYF
TRBV6-1	once	TRBJ2-7	-	TGTGCCAGCAGTGACAGGAACTCCTACGAGCAGTACTTC	CASSDRNSYEQYF
TRBV11-1	once	TRBJ2-1	TRBD2	TGTGCCAGCAGCGCCCGACTAGCAGGCTCCTACAATGAGCAGTTCTTC	CASSARLAGSYNEQFF
TRBV28	once	TRBJ2-7	-	TGTGCCAGCAGTAACTACGACGCGACCTACGAGCAGTACTTC	CASSNYDATYEQYF
TRBV19	-	TRBJ2-1	-	TGTGCCAGTAGTCCGACTGCCGGGGGATACAATGAGCAGTTCTTC	CASSPTAGGYNEQFF
TRBV5-1	-	TRBJ2-1	-	TGCGCCAGCAGCTTGGGTTTAATTAGCTCCTACAATGAGCAGTTCTTC	CASSLGLISSYNEQFF
TRBV2	once	TRBJ1-2	TRBD1	TGTGCCAGCAGTGGACAGGGTTCTCGCTATGGCTACACCTTC	CASSGQGSRYGYTF
TRBV19	few	TRBJ2-1	-	TGTGCCAGTAGTGAAGGGGGTTACAATGAGCAGTTCTTC	CASSEGGYNEQFF
TRBV2	-	TRBJ1-2	TRBD1	TGTGCCAGCAGTGGGCAAGACAGGGGGCGTTTCTATGGCTACACCTTC	CASSGQDRGRFYGYTF
TRBV2	-	TRBJ2-7	TRBD2	TGTGCCAGCAGCAGATACGGGACTAGCGGGGGAAAGTACGAGCAGTACTTC	CASSRYGTSGGKYEQYF
TRBV11-3	few	TRBJ2-7	TRBD1	TGTGCCAGCAGCTCCCAATGGACAGGGGGCACGCGGGAGCAGTACTTC	CASSSQWTGGTREQYF
TRBV6-6	-	TRBJ1-1	TRBD1	TGTGCCACCAAGATCCCAAGCAGGGGGCTTACTGAAGCTTTCTTT	CATKIPSRGLTEAFF
TRBV7-6	few	TRBJ2-1	TRBD2	TGTGCCAGCAACCCTACACCGAGCGGGGGGGACTACAATGAGCAGTTCTTC	CASNPTPSGGDYNEQFF
TRBV28	-	TRBJ2-2	-	TGTGCCACCCGAGAGGGTGGGGCGAACACCGGGGAGCTGTTTTTT	CATREGGANTGELFF
TRBV5-1	-	TRBJ1-3	-	TGCGCCAGCAGCTTGGCTGGAGAGAAGCTAAACGGAAACACCATATATTTT	CASSLAGEKLNGNTIYF
TRBV7-6	-	TRBJ2-1	TRBD2	TGTGCCAGCAGCTCGGGGGGGTCACCCAATGAGCAGTTCTTC	CASSSGGSPNEQFF
TRBV14	-	TRBJ1-6	TRBD1	TGTGCCAGCAGCCAAGTGACAGGGGCCAATTCACCCCTCCACTTT	CASSQVTGANSPLHF
TRBV5-1	-	TRBJ2-7	-	TGCGCCAGCAGCCGGCCGGAGGGCTACGAGCAGTACTTC	CASSRPEGYEQYF
TRBV3-1/TRBV3-2	-	TRBJ2-5	-	TGTGCCAGCAGCCAATCAGGGGCGGGTGGAGAGACCCAGTACTTC	CASSQSGAGGETQYF
TRBV19	-	TRBJ2-1	-	TGTGCCAGTAGTATCTCTCCTCCCCCGGGAGCAAATGAGCAGTTCTTC	CASSISPPPGANEQFF
TRBV5-5	once	TRBJ1-1	TRBD1	TGTGCCAGCAGCCAGACAGGGGCCACTGAAGCTTTCTTT	CASSQTGATEAFF
TRBV12-3/TRBV12-4	-	TRBJ1-2	-	TGTGCCAGCAGTCCACAACAGGGACGGGGCTACACCTTC	CASSPQQGRGYTF
TRBV14	few	TRBJ2-1	TRBD2	TGTGCCAGCAGCACACGGGCGGGAGTGGGCAATGAGCAGTTCTTC	CASSTRAGVGNEQFF